The 6 T cell receptor beta chains below come from one sample, sequenced in a study of identical twins. In TCRdb, the 5' RACE reads were re-called with MiXCR into one record per CDR3 protein. The sample carries under 300,000 distinct CDR3 sequences, roughly 13% recorded once. Source material: memory (CD45RO+) T cells sorted from blood. Source of these receptors: a woman aged 18-29 years in good health.

The chain carries TRBV7-3 and TRBJ1-6, with unresolved D. Germline CDR1 is SGHTA and CDR2 is FQGTGA. The CDR3 is 14 residues long. V was cut by 4 bases and J by 9 bases, with 13 bases left in between. The CDR3 region has the DNA TGTGCCAGCAGCTCTGGCTTCGAGGGTTCACCCCTCCACTTT. Residues: CASSSGFEGSPLHF.

This clonotype showed up many times. The chain recombines TRBV6-5 with TRBJ2-2; possibly TRBD1 for D (6 bases). V lost 2 bases to trimming and J lost 6 bases, with 13 bases between them. The germline gives CDR1 MNHEY, CDR2 SVGAGI. The length of the CDR3 is 15 residues. DNA of the CDR3: TGTGCCAGCAGTTACACAGGGACCCTTTCCGGGGAGCTGTTTTTT. It yields the protein CASSYTGTLSGELFF.

This clonotype was observed at least ten times. The chain joins TRBV3-1 to TRBJ1-5; D may be TRBD1 (5 bases). Germline V lookup: CDR1 LGHDT, CDR2 YNNKEL (reference sequence). Trimming took 1 base from V and 11 from J, leaving 15 bases between them. This CDR3 contains 14 residues. CDR3 nucleotides: TGTGCCAGCAGCCAAGTTCCGGGGCCGGGAGCCCAGCATTTT. It yields the protein CASSQVPGPGAQHF.

This clonotype was found a few times. The chain links TRBV12-3 or TRBV12-4 to TRBJ1-5; D is uncertain. The CDR3 runs 15 residues. Trimming stripped 6 bases from V and 3 bases from J, with 15 bases between. The CDR3 protein is CASSEEGLNNQPQHF. CDR3 coding DNA: TGTGCCAGCAGCGAAGAGGGCCTGAACAATCAGCCCCAGCATTTT.

This clonotype has only a few counts. The J gene is TRBJ1-6, the V gene TRBV6-5; D is unresolved. Germline assignment: CDR1 MNHEY and CDR2 SVGAGI. The CDR3 totals 13 residues. Deletions cut 2 bases from V and 10 bases from J, with 9 bases between. CDR3 DNA: TGTGCCAGCAGTTACGAGGTGGGATCACCCCTCCACTTT. Amino acid sequence: CASSYEVGSPLHF.

The rearrangement uses TRBV2 and TRBJ2-3, with D uncertain. CDR3 size: 13 residues. Between the trimmed V and J ends, which lost 9 bases and 2 bases, there was a span of 12 bases. Looked up from germline, CDR1 is SNHLY and CDR2 is FYNNEI. CDR3 nucleotide sequence: TGTGCCAGTTCGACTGTCTTCACAGATACGCAGTATTTT. Translation: CASSTVFTDTQYF.